The 28 T cell receptor beta chains in this list originate from one sample, sequenced in a study of blood T cell repertoires in COVID-19. Sequenced by immunoSEQ multiplex PCR; TCRdb stores in-frame clones only, minus some. The top ten hold less than 3.5% of the sample, which has 300,000 to 350,000 clones, around nine tenths seen once. The sequenced sample was peripheral blood. Receptor source: a woman aged 18-30 years who had recovered from COVID-19.

The CDR3 loop reads CASSKRQGGASGDQPQHF. The CDR3 bases are TGTGCCAGCAGTAAGAGACAGGGGGGCGCGTCGGGCGATCAGCCCCAGCATTTT. The V call is TRBV3-1 (or the pseudogene TRBV3-2), the J call TRBJ1-5; 9 nucleotides match TRBD1. V shed 6 bases and J 5 bases; nucleotides not matched to a gene: 17. The CDR3 is 18 amino acids. The germline gives CDR1 LGHDT, CDR2 YNNKEL (reference sequence).

The rearrangement links TRBV12-5 to TRBJ2-1, with D possibly TRBD2 on 5 matching bases. The ends were cut back, 0 bases at V and 3 bases at J, with 9 bases in the middle. In germline, CDR1 is LGHNT, CDR2 FRNRAP. This CDR3 spans 15 amino acids. The CDR3 coding sequence is TGTGCTAGTGGTTTGGTTGTGGGGAGCTACAATGAGCAGTTCTTC. Encoded protein: CASGLVVGSYNEQFF.

The rearrangement links TRBV7-9 to TRBJ1-6, with D perhaps TRBD1 (5 bases). V shed 5 bases and J shed 8 bases, with 28 bases lying between them. Germline V gives CDR1 SEHNR, CDR2 FQNEAQ (reference sequence). The CDR3 is 19 amino acids. The CDR3 sequence: CASSRGGQGPYRLDSPLHF. The CDR3 DNA sequence: TGTGCCAGCAGCCGGGGAGGGCAGGGCCCATACCGATTGGATTCACCCCTCCACTTT.

This clone was observed a few times. J is TRBJ1-1 and V is TRBV28; D perhaps matches TRBD1 (6 bases). The germline gives CDR1 MDHEN, CDR2 SYDVKM. With 6 bases removed from V and 2 bases from J, the gap between germline ends came to 16 bases. This CDR3 has 15 residues. The CDR3 protein is CASSLLTGVNTEAFF. The CDR3 nucleotides read TGTGCCAGCAGCCTCTTGACAGGCGTTAACACTGAAGCTTTCTTT.

The rearrangement uses TRBV5-5 and TRBJ2-1; 10 bases fit TRBD2. The V gene end was trimmed by 9 bases and the J gene end by 10 bases; junction bases not matched to a gene: 13. Germline V gives CDR1 SGHKS, CDR2 YYEKEE (reference sequence). The CDR3 is 14 residues long. CDR3 amino acids: CATAGTSANLEQFF. CDR3 in DNA: TGTGCCACCGCCGGGACTAGCGCCAATCTGGAGCAGTTCTTC. The full variable domain, with the rest looked up from reference TRBV5-5 and TRBJ2-1, is DAGVTQSPTHLIKTRGQQVTLRCSPISGHKSVSWYQQVLGQGPQFIFQYYEKEERGRGNFPDRFSARQFPNYSSELNVNALLLGDSALYLCATAGTSANLEQFFGPGTRLTVL.

This rearrangement joins TRBV5-6 to TRBJ1-1; 10 bases match TRBD1. V lost 0 bases and J lost 4; bases outside the gene matches: 0. CDR1 is SGHDT and CDR2 is YYEEEE in the germline V gene. CDR3 length: 14 amino acids. CDR3 loop: CASSLGDRGTEAFF. The CDR3 coding sequence is TGTGCCAGCAGCTTGGGGGACAGGGGCACTGAAGCTTTCTTT.

In regard to this clone: The same CDR3 can be traced to other DNA sequences in this sample. V gene TRBV9 combines with J gene TRBJ2-1, with 11 bases matching TRBD2. Germline CDR1 and CDR2: SGDLS and YYNGEE. CDR3 length: 15 residues. V lost 3 bases to trimming and J lost 4 bases; unmatched junction nucleotides: 3. The CDR3 bases are TGTGCCAGCAGCGCCGGGACTAGCGGTTACAATGAGCAGTTCTTC. Encoded protein: CASSAGTSGYNEQFF.

This rearrangement joins TRBV6-2 or TRBV6-3 to TRBJ2-7; 7 bases match TRBD1. Germline V gives CDR1 MNHEY, CDR2 SVGEGT. CDR3 size: 15 residues. After removal of 2 bases from V and 2 bases from J, the junction contained 6 bases not matched to a gene. Here the CDR3 reads CASSYPGDSTYEQYV. CDR3 coding DNA: TGTGCCAGCAGTTACCCAGGGGACAGTACCTACGAGCAGTACGTC.

The rearrangement links TRBV5-4 to TRBJ2-1; D perhaps matches TRBD2 (5 bases). From germline, CDR1 is SGHNT and CDR2 YYREEE (reference sequence). The CDR3 runs 12 residues. Trimming pared 2 bases from V and 9 bases from J, leaving 9 bases between. CDR3 coding DNA: TGTGCCAGCAGCTTCCGACTATTTGAGCAGTTCTTC. Translated: CASSFRLFEQFF.

The chain employs TRBV6-2 or TRBV6-3 and TRBJ2-1; 11 bases agree with TRBD2. Germline CDR1 and CDR2: MNHEY and SVGEGT. The CDR3 has 16 amino acids. Trimming took 6 bases from V and 8 from J; bases not matched to a gene: 12. The CDR3 loop reads CASSLKTLAGVDEQFF. CDR3 in DNA: TGTGCCAGCAGCCTAAAAACACTAGCGGGGGTAGATGAGCAGTTCTTC.

The sample holds a few counts of this clone. The rearrangement joins TRBV5-1 to TRBJ2-2, with no clear D. This CDR3 is built from 12 residues. Trimming took 4 bases from V and 8 from J, leaving 9 bases between them. Per germline, CDR1 SGHRS and CDR2 YFSETQ. Here the CDR3 reads CASSLSTGELFF. For the CDR3, the DNA is TGCGCCAGCAGCCTATCCACGGGGGAGCTGTTTTTT.

This clone was observed a single time. The chain carries TRBV30 and TRBJ2-6; 9 nucleotides line up with TRBD1. Unmatched junction bases numbered 16, after V lost 1 base and J lost 3 bases. The germline V gene encodes CDR1 GTSNPN and CDR2 SVGIG (reference sequence). The CDR3 runs to 20 residues. The CDR3 region is CAWSASIIDRGTGGANVLTF. The DNA of the CDR3 is TGTGCCTGGAGTGCCTCAATTATAGACAGGGGGACTGGTGGGGCCAACGTCCTGACTTTC.

V is TRBV5-4 and J is TRBJ1-2; TRBD1 aligns across 10 bases. The CDR3 loop spans 16 amino acids. The J segment lost 0 bases and the V segment lost 0 bases, leaving 2 bases of the junction unmatched. CDR1 is SGHNT and CDR2 is YYREEE in the germline V gene (reference sequence). The CDR3 sequence: CASSLGDRGTNYGYTF. The CDR3 bases are TGTGCCAGCAGCTTGGGGGACAGGGGAACTAACTATGGCTACACCTTC.

The V and J genes are TRBV20-1 and TRBJ2-3; no clear D gene. Trimming took off 6 bases at V and 5 bases at J, with 9 bases between the two ends. This CDR3 has 11 amino acids. Germline V gives CDR1 DFQATT, CDR2 SNEGSKA (reference sequence). The CDR3 nucleotides read TGCAGTGCGAGCCTCGGAGATACGCAGTATTTT. Translated, it gives CSASLGDTQYF.

V is TRBV7-9 and J is TRBJ2-1, with 10 bases aligning to TRBD2. V lost 5 bases to trimming and J lost 6 bases; unmatched junction nucleotides: 13. There are 17 residues in the CDR3. Germline V CDR1 and CDR2: SEHNR, FQNEAQ (reference sequence). Here the CDR3 reads CASSPSLLAGEPNEQFF. CDR3 DNA: TGTGCCAGCAGCCCAAGCCTCCTAGCGGGAGAACCCAATGAGCAGTTCTTC.

The rearrangement links TRBV3-1 (or the pseudogene TRBV3-2) to TRBJ2-7; 8 bases map to TRBD1. Germline CDR1 is LGHDT and CDR2 is YNNKEL (reference sequence). The length of the CDR3 is 18 residues. Losses at the gene ends were 5 bases for V and 3 bases for J; bases not matched to a gene: 18. The CDR3 coding sequence is TGTGCCAGCAGCTTTTGGTTTGAGTCGACAGGGGAAAGCTACGAGCAGTACGTC. This gives the protein CASSFWFESTGESYEQYV.

The V call is TRBV11-3, the J call TRBJ2-1; 9 bases map to TRBD2. This CDR3 contains 17 residues. Germline CDR1 SGHNT, CDR2 YENEEA. The V segment lost 3 bases and the J segment 2 bases; nucleotides outside the gene matches: 8. As DNA, the CDR3 is TGTGCCAGCAGCTTTTCTAGCGGGAAGAGGGCCTACAATGAGCAGTTCTTC. Translation: CASSFSSGKRAYNEQFF.

Notes on this clone: An end of the junction does not agree with germline; a read error may underlie this. The chain joins TRBV18 to TRBJ2-6, with 12 bases that match TRBD2. This CDR3 has 19 amino acids. The germline V gene has CDR1 KGHSH and CDR2 LQKENI. The CDR3 DNA reads as TGTGCCAGCTCCCCACTTAGACTAGCGGGAGTCTCTGGGGCCAACGTCCTGACTTTC. The encoded protein is CASSPLRLAGVSGANVLTF. Full variable domain (remainder filled in from reference TRBV18 and TRBJ2-6): NAGVMQNPRHLVRRRGQEARLRCSPMKGHSHVYWYRQLPEEGLKFMVYLQKENIIDESGMPKERFSAEFPKEGPSILRIQQVVRGDSAAYFCASSPLRLAGVSGANVLTFGAGSRLTVL.

V usage is TRBV7-9 and J usage is TRBJ2-5; D may be TRBD2 (5 bases). CDR1 is SEHNR and CDR2 is FQNEAQ in the germline V gene (reference sequence). Trimming left V 1 base short and J 4 bases short, with 10 bases between. This CDR3 has 14 residues. The CDR3: CASSLGGARETQYF. The CDR3, as DNA: TGTGCCAGCAGCTTAGGGGGAGCAAGAGAGACCCAGTACTTC.

The gene calls are TRBV19 and TRBJ1-1; TRBD1 is a possible D gene (5 bases). The CDR3 loop spans 14 amino acids. Germline V gene sequence: CDR1 LNHDA, CDR2 SQIVND (reference sequence). Trimming cost V 4 bases and J 4 bases, with 13 bases left between them. The CDR3 is CASSTQTGTTEAFF. DNA of the CDR3: TGTGCCAGTAGTACCCAAACAGGAACCACTGAAGCTTTCTTT.

V usage is TRBV25-1 and J usage is TRBJ2-1; maybe TRBD1 (6 bases). CDR3 length: 15 amino acids. Germline V gene lookup returns CDR1 MGHDK and CDR2 SYGVNS. The V and J ends lost 4 bases and 4 bases respectively, with 14 bases between them. CDR3 sequence: CASSGLRDIYNEQFF. In DNA form, the CDR3 reads TGTGCCAGCAGTGGATTACGGGACATATACAATGAGCAGTTCTTC.

In this sample, this clone turned up once. The chain is built from TRBV4-3 and TRBJ2-3; D perhaps matches TRBD1 (5 bases). This CDR3 spans 16 amino acids. Germline loops: CDR1 LGHNA, CDR2 YSLEER. V was cut by 3 bases and J by 2 bases, with 15 bases left in between. The CDR3 spells CASSQVSGFPTDTQYF. CDR3 DNA: TGCGCCAGCAGCCAGGTTTCAGGGTTCCCCACAGATACGCAGTATTTT.

V gene TRBV9 combines with J gene TRBJ2-3; 13 bases are a match to TRBD2. Germline loops: CDR1 SGDLS, CDR2 YYNGEE. There are 16 residues in the CDR3. V gave up 5 bases and J gave up 3 bases; unmatched junction bases: 6. The DNA of the CDR3 is TGTGCCAGCAGTGGGGGACTAGCGGGAACAACAGATACGCAGTATTTT. This encodes CASSGGLAGTTDTQYF.

The V gene is TRBV20-1, the J gene TRBJ2-1; D may be TRBD2 (6 bases). Trimming stripped 3 bases from V and 0 bases from J, with 12 bases between. This CDR3 contains 15 residues. CDR1 DFQATT and CDR2 SNEGSKA come from the germline V gene (reference sequence). CDR3 sequence: CSASLSTSSYNEQFF. The DNA of the CDR3 is TGCAGTGCTAGTCTCTCGACTAGCTCCTACAATGAGCAGTTCTTC.

The CDR3 is CASSQLRESGYTF. CDR3 bases: TGTGCCAGCAGCCAACTACGGGAGTCAGGCTACACCTTC. The genes are TRBV14 and TRBJ1-2; no clear D gene. This CDR3 has 13 residues. V lost 2 bases to trimming and J lost 8 bases, with 12 bases between them. In germline, CDR1 is SGHDN, CDR2 FVKESK.

This clone appeared many times. This chain uses TRBV5-1 with TRBJ2-1; 8 positions match TRBD2. CDR1 is SGHRS and CDR2 is YFSETQ in the germline V gene. Germline trimming cut 0 bases from V and 2 bases from J; bases unmatched to any gene: 4. The CDR3 contains 16 residues. CDR3 nucleotides: TGCGCCAGCAGCTTGGATCCGGGGGGGACCTACAATGAGCAGTTCTTC. It translates to CASSLDPGGTYNEQFF.

The chain combines TRBV19 with TRBJ2-1; 9 bases are shared with TRBD1. Germline V gene data show CDR1 as LNHDA and CDR2 as SQIVND (reference sequence). Germline trimming cut 6 bases from V and 7 bases from J; bases unmatched to any gene: 10. There are 15 residues in the CDR3. CDR3: CASSITGQGTNEQFF. The CDR3 DNA reads as TGTGCCAGTAGCATTACGGGACAGGGTACGAATGAGCAGTTCTTC.

The chain combines TRBV7-8 with TRBJ1-5, with TRBD1 matching over 7 bases. Germline V lookup: CDR1 SGHVS, CDR2 FQNEAQ. The CDR3 is 15 residues long. The junction had 9 bases not matched to a gene; V was cut back by 5 bases and J by 5 bases. CDR3 DNA: TGTGCCAGCAGCCCAGCCGACAGGGCTCATCAGCCCCAGCATTTT. Translating gives CASSPADRAHQPQHF.